A selection of T cell receptor beta chains follows, all from one sample in a study of T cells in Graves' hyperthyroidism and ophthalmopathy. TCRdb passed the multiplex PCR reads through MiXCR, listing each CDR3 protein once. Among approximately 590,000 distinct CDR3 sequences, 15% to 17% were seen once, and the ten largest hold roughly 7.3%. The sequenced sample consisted of blood. The receptor set was obtained from a woman aged 25 to 39 with Graves' hyperthyroidism. The CDR3 runs from the conserved cysteine through the conserved F or W. The D gene is left open where the match is weak. A clone size is listed for some rows: how often the clone was seen (once, few, many), or a class if it is expanded.

j_call v_call clone_size d_call cdr3_nt cdr3_aa
TRBJ1-6 TRBV19 once - TGTGCCAGTACCAAGGACACCCTTGATAATTCACCCCTCCACTTT CASTKDTLDNSPLHF
TRBJ2-3 TRBV2 - - TGTGCCAGCAGTGAACGTTCGGGAACGACTCACACGCAGTATTTT CASSERSGTTHTQYF
TRBJ2-2 TRBV19 - TRBD2 TGTGCCAGTAGCCCGAAGGGACTAGCGACCGGGGAGCTGTTTTTT CASSPKGLATGELFF
TRBJ1-1 TRBV20-1 many - TGCAGTGCTTCCCGACAGTCTGAAGCTTTCTTT CSASRQSEAFF
TRBJ2-7 TRBV7-9 few - TGTGCCAGCAGCCCTATCGGGCGGGGGCACTACGAGCAGTACTTC CASSPIGRGHYEQYF
TRBJ1-2 TRBV7-2 few TRBD1 TGTGCCAGCAGCTTAGGGTTTATCGGGACAGACAGCTATGGCTACACCTTC CASSLGFIGTDSYGYTF
TRBJ2-4 TRBV7-2 many - TGTGCCAGCAGCTGGGGTGCCATTCAGTACTTC CASSWGAIQYF
TRBJ2-7 TRBV6-1 many TRBD2 TGTGCCAGCAGTAAATCCCGACTAGCGGGAGGGCCAGTGAGCGAGCAGTACTTC CASSKSRLAGGPVSEQYF
TRBJ2-2 TRBV6-4 few - TGTGCCAGCAGTGACAACGGGGTAACCGGGGAGCTGTTTTTT CASSDNGVTGELFF
TRBJ2-1 TRBV9 few - TGTGCCAGCAGCGTAGCTTCCAGTCTAGCTTCGTCCTACAATGAGCAGTTCTTC CASSVASSLASSYNEQFF
TRBJ2-2 TRBV7-9 many TRBD1 TGTGCCAGCAGCTTGGTGACAGGGGGCGACGGGGAGCTGTTTTTT CASSLVTGGDGELFF
TRBJ2-5 TRBV6-6 few - TGTGCCAGCAGTTACTCGATGCGAGGGGTGGGCGAGACCCAGTACTTC CASSYSMRGVGETQYF
TRBJ2-7 TRBV6-2/TRBV6-3 - - TGTGCCAGCAGAAGGTCTACCTACGGGCAGTACTTC CASRRSTYGQYF
TRBJ1-2 TRBV12-3/TRBV12-4 few - TGTGCCAGCGGGGTTCACGTACTCTATGGCTACACCTTC CASGVHVLYGYTF
TRBJ2-3 TRBV6-1 many TRBD1 TGTGCCAGCAGTGAACGGGACAGTAGCACAGATACGCAGTATTTT CASSERDSSTDTQYF
TRBJ1-4 TRBV9 - - TGTGCCAGCCACTTAAATGAAAAACTGTTTTTT CASHLNEKLFF
TRBJ2-1 TRBV12-3/TRBV12-4 few - TGTGCCAGCAGTTTAGCCCGTCAGGGGTACAATGAGCAGTTCTTC CASSLARQGYNEQFF
TRBJ2-1 TRBV11-1 many TRBD1 TGTGCCAGCAGCTTAGTGGGACAGTCCTACAATGAGCAGTTCTTC CASSLVGQSYNEQFF
TRBJ2-1 TRBV3-2 few - TGTGCCAGCAGCTACCGGCCCACTAGCGGGGGCAATGAGCAGTTCTTC CASSYRPTSGGNEQFF
TRBJ1-2 TRBV7-9 - - TGTGCCAGTGAAGTCGTGGGCAGCTCTGGCTACACCTTC CASEVVGSSGYTF
TRBJ2-1 TRBV6-5 - TRBD2 TGTGCCAGCAGTTCCAGTCCTAGCGGCCACAATGAGCAGTTCTTC CASSSSPSGHNEQFF
TRBJ1-5 TRBV6-1 - - TGTGCCAGCAGTGACGACAGCGGCAATCAGCCCCAGCATTTT CASSDDSGNQPQHF
TRBJ2-1 TRBV20-1 many TRBD2 TGCAGTGCCGGACCTTCTAGCGGGCTATACAATGAGCAGTTCTTC CSAGPSSGLYNEQFF
TRBJ2-7 TRBV27 few TRBD1 TGTGCCAGCAGCAGGGACAGTAACTCCTACGAGCAGTACTTC CASSRDSNSYEQYF
TRBJ2-3 TRBV6-2/TRBV6-3 many TRBD1 TGTGCCAGCAGGGGACAGGGGTTCGCAGATACGCAGTATTTT CASRGQGFADTQYF
TRBJ2-7 TRBV30 many - TGTGCCTGGAGTGTATTGACAGCCTACGAGCAGTACTTC CAWSVLTAYEQYF
TRBJ2-2 TRBV30 many - TGTGCCTGGTCCGGGGGGGAGCTGTTTTTT CAWSGGELFF
TRBJ2-7 TRBV6-1 once TRBD2 TGTGCCAGCAGTACCCTAGCGGGAGGTCGTGGGAACGAGCAGTACTTC CASSTLAGGRGNEQYF
TRBJ2-1 TRBV7-9 - - TGTGCCAGCAGCTTATTGGCCGTAGATCAGTTCTTC CASSLLAVDQFF
TRBJ1-4 TRBV30 many - TGTGCCTGGAGTGTATTGATAGGGGAAAAACTGTTTTTT CAWSVLIGEKLFF
TRBJ1-1 TRBV5-4 - - TGTGCCAGCAGTAAGCACGGGGGACAGAACACTGAAGCTTTCTTT CASSKHGGQNTEAFF
TRBJ2-5 TRBV5-6 many TRBD2 TGTGCCAGCAGCTTAGGAGCGGGAGCAAGAGAGACCCAGTACTTC CASSLGAGARETQYF
TRBJ2-7 TRBV27 few TRBD2 TGTGCCAGCAAACCCGGGACTAGCGGCCGCGAGCAGTACTTC CASKPGTSGREQYF
TRBJ1-2 TRBV14 - - TGTGCCAGTTCGGAGGGGACCTTTTTCTATGGCTACACCTTC CASSEGTFFYGYTF
TRBJ2-1 TRBV12-2 - - TGTGCAAGTCGCTTAGGATTACCCGGGCCCTCCAATGAGCAGTTCTTC CASRLGLPGPSNEQFF
TRBJ2-3 TRBV29-1 many - TGCAGCGTTGCGGGTATCGGGAGCGCAGATACGCAGTATTTT CSVAGIGSADTQYF
TRBJ2-7 TRBV7-2 many - TGTGCCAGCAGCTTAAGGGAACACAAGTCCTACGAGCAGTACTTC CASSLREHKSYEQYF
TRBJ2-4 TRBV20-1 few TRBD1 TGCAGTGCTAGGGATACAGGGGCAGGGGACATTCAGTACTTC CSARDTGAGDIQYF
TRBJ1-2 TRBV7-2 - TRBD1 TGTGCCAGCATCAAACTGGGACAGGGGGCTGGCTATGGCTACACCTTC CASIKLGQGAGYGYTF
TRBJ2-7 TRBV20-1 many - TGCAGTGTAAACGAGGGGAAACGCTCCTACGAGCAGTACTTC CSVNEGKRSYEQYF
TRBJ1-5 TRBV28 many - TGTGCCAGCAGTTCAACGGGAGGGTTGGGACAGCCCCAGCATTTT CASSSTGGLGQPQHF
TRBJ2-2 TRBV12-5 - TRBD2 TGTGCTAGTGGGCCAACTAGCGGGAGTGGTACCGGGGAGCTGTTTTTT CASGPTSGSGTGELFF
TRBJ2-7 TRBV27 - - TGTGCCAGCAGTTTGGCTCCTTTGGGCTACGAGCAGTACTTC CASSLAPLGYEQYF
TRBJ2-7 TRBV7-9 - - TGTGCCAGCAGGGGGGACGATGGCATCTCCTACGAGCAGTACTTC CASRGDDGISYEQYF
TRBJ2-2 TRBV30 many - TGTGCCTGGAGTGTCGGGACAAACACCGGGGAGCTGTTTTTT CAWSVGTNTGELFF
TRBJ2-1 TRBV27 few - TGTGCCAGCAGTTTATCTGGGTACCTTCCCTACAATGAGCAGTTCTTC CASSLSGYLPYNEQFF
TRBJ1-3 TRBV2 - - TGTGCCAGCAGTGTCCAATTAATGGCAGGAGGGATATATTTT CASSVQLMAGGIYF
TRBJ1-1 TRBV2 - TRBD1 TGTGCCGGAGAACAGGGGGAGGGCACTGAAGCTTTCTTT CAGEQGEGTEAFF
TRBJ2-3 TRBV12-3/TRBV12-4 few - TGTGCCAGCTCACCCTTCGTAGACCAGAACACCCCAGATACGCAGTATTTT CASSPFVDQNTPDTQYF
TRBJ2-1 TRBV18 many - TGTGCCAGCTCACCGGGTAGTGAGCAGTTCTTC CASSPGSEQFF
TRBJ1-6 TRBV13 many - TGTGCCAGCAGCGTGACAGAAAATTCACCCCTCCACTTT CASSVTENSPLHF
TRBJ1-2 TRBV3-1 many - TGTGCCAGCAGAGCCGGGGGTTCGGTTGGCTACACCTTC CASRAGGSVGYTF